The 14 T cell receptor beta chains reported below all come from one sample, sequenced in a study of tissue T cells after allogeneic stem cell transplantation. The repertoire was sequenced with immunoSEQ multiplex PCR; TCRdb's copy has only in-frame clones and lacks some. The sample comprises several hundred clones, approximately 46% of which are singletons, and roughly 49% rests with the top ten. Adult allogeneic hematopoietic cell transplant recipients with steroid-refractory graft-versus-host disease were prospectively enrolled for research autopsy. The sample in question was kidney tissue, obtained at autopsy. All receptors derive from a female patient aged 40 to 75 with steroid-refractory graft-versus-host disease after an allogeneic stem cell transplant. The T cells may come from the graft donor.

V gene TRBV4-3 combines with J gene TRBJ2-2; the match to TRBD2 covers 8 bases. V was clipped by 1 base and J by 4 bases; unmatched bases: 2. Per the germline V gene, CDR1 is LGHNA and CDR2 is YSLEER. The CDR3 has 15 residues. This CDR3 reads CASSQGRGVTGELFF. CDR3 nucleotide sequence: TGCGCCAGCAGCCAAGGGCGGGGGGTCACCGGGGAGCTGTTTTTT.

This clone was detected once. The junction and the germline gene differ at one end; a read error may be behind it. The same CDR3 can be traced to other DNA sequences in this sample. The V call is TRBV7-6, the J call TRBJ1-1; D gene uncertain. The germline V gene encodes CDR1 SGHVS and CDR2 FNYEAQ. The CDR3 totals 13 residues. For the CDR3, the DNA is TGTGCCAGTAGCTTATGGAGGAACACTGAAGCTTTCTTT. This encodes CASSLWRNTEAFF.

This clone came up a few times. The CDR3 DNA reads TGCGCCAGCAGCCCAGGGGGCCGGACTGAAGCTTTCTTT. Translated: CASSPGGRTEAFF. The rearrangement links TRBV5-1 to TRBJ1-1; 8 bases fit TRBD1. The CDR3 totals 13 residues. With 4 bases clipped from V and 5 bases from J, the junction kept 4 bases outside the gene matches. The germline V gene has CDR1 SGHRS and CDR2 YFSETQ.

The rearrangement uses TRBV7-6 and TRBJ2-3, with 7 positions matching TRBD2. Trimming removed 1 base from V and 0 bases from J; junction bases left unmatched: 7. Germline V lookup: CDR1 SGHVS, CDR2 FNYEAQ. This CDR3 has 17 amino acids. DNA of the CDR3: TGTGCCAGCAGCTTAGTGCGGGGACTAACTAGCACAGATACGCAGTATTTT. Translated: CASSLVRGLTSTDTQYF.

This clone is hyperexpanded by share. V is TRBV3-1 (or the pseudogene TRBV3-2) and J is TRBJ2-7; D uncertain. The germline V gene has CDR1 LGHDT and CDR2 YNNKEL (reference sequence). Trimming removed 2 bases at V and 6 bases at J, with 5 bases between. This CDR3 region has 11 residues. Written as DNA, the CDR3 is TGTGCCAGCAGCCAATGGACCGAGCAGTACTTC. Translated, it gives CASSQWTEQYF.

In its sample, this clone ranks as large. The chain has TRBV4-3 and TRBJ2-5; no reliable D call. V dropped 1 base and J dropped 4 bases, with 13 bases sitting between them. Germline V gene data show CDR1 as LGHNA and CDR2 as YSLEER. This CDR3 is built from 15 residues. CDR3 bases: TGCGCCAGCAGCCAAGGAGGTGGCGGCCTAGAGACCCAGTACTTC. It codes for CASSQGGGGLETQYF.

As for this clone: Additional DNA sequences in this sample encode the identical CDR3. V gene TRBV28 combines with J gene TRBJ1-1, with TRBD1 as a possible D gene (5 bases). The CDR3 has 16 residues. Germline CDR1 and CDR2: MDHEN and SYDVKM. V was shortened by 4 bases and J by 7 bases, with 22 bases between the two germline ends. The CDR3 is CASSSRDGSILGEAFF. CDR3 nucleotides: TGTGCCAGCAGTTCCCGGGACGGGTCGATTTTAGGTGAAGCTTTCTTT.

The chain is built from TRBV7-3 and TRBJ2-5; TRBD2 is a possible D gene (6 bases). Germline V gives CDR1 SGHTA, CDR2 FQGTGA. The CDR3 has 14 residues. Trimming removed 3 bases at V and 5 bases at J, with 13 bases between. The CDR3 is CASSLAGRRETQYF. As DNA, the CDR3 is TGTGCCAGCAGCTTGGCGGGGAGACGGGAGACCCAGTACTTC. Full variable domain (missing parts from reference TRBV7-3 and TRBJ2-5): GAGVSQTPSNKVTEKGKYVELRCDPISGHTALYWYRQSLGQGPEFLIYFQGTGAADDSGLPNDRFFAVRPEGSVSTLKIQRTERGDSAVYLCASSLAGRRETQYFGPGTRLLVL.

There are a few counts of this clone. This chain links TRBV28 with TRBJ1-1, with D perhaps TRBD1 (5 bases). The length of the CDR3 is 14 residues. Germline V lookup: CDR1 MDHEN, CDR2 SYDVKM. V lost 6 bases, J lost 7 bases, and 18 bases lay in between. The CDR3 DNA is TGTGCCAGCAGCACGAAACTAAGGGGCGGTGAAGCTTTCTTT. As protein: CASSTKLRGGEAFF. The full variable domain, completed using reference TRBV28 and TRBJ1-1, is DVKVTQSSRYLVKRTGEKVFLECVQDMDHENMFWYRQDPGLGLRLIYFSYDVKMKEKGDIPEGYSVSREKKERFSLILESASTNQTSMYLCASSTKLRGGEAFFGQGTRLTVV.

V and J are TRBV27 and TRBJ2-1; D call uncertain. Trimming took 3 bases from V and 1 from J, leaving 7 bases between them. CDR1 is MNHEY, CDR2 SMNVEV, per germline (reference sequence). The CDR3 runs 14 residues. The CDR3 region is CASSFSLSYNEQFF. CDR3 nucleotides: TGTGCCAGCAGTTTTTCGCTGTCCTACAATGAGCAGTTCTTC.

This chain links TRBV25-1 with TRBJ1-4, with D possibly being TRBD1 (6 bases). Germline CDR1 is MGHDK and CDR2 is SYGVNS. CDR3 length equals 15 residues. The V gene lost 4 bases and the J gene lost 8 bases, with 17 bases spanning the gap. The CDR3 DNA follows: TGTGCCAGCAGTGGCCCGGTTTGGCAGGGGGAAAAACTGTTTTTT. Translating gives CASSGPVWQGEKLFF.

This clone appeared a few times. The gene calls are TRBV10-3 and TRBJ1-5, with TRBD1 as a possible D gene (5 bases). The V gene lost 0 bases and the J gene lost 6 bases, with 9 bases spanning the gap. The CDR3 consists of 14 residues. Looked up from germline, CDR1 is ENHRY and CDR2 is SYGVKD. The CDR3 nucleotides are TGTGCCATCAGTGAGTCGAAGGGGAGTCAGCCCCAGCATTTT. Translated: CAISESKGSQPQHF.

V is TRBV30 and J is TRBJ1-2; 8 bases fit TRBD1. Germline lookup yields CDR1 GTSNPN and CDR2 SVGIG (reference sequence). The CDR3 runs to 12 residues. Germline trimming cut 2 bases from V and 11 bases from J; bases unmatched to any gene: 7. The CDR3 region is CAWSRQGIKYTF. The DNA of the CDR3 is TGTGCCTGGAGTAGACAGGGGATAAAATACACCTTC.

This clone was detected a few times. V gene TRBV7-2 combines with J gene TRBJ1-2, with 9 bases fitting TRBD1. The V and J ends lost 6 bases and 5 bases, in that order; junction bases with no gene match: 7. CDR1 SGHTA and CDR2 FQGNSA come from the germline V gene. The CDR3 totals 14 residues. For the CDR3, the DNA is TGTGCCAGCAGGACGACAGGGGGTGGGTATGGCTACACCTTC. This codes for CASRTTGGGYGYTF.